This passage covers 23 T cell receptor beta chains from one sample sequenced in a study of blood T cells in healthy people across ages. Together with a sample-barcoded 5' primer, a J-beta primer mix was included in a second PCR lasting 7 to 11 cycles. MiXCR, applied by TCRdb to the 5' RACE reads, yields one record per CDR3 protein. This table has 730,000 or so distinct CDR3 sequences, less than 45% appearing once. The sample taken for sequencing was blood. The receptor source for this set is a man older than 75 in good health.

The gene calls are TRBV27 and TRBJ2-1, with 7 bases identical to TRBD1. CDR1 and CDR2 (germline): MNHEY, SMNVEV (reference sequence). The CDR3 consists of 15 residues. The V segment lost 6 bases and the J segment 1 base; nucleotides outside the gene matches: 6. In nucleotides, the CDR3 is TGTGCCAGCAGCTCCCAGGACAGGTCCTACAATGAGCAGTTCTTC. It encodes CASSSQDRSYNEQFF.

This clonotype has just a few counts. The rearrangement joins TRBV7-2 to TRBJ2-2, with 13 bases fitting TRBD2. V lost 5 bases, J lost 7 bases, and 10 bases stayed unmatched. Germline CDR1 is SGHTA and CDR2 is FQGNSA. The CDR3 covers 17 residues. The CDR3 DNA reads TGTGCCAGCAGCCCAACTAGCGGGAGGGCCGGACGCGGGGAGCTGTTTTTT. Translated: CASSPTSGRAGRGELFF.

The chain has TRBV4-3 and TRBJ1-6, with 8 bases matching TRBD1. Looked up from germline, CDR1 is LGHNA and CDR2 is YSLEER. Trimming removed 0 bases from V and 9 bases from J; junction bases left unmatched: 4. The CDR3 runs to 15 residues. CDR3 nucleotides: TGCGCCAGCAGCCAAGATGGACAGGGAAGTTCACCCCTCCACTTT. Residues: CASSQDGQGSSPLHF.

The chain carries TRBV28 and TRBJ2-7, with a tentative D call TRBD1 (6 bases). Germline-derived CDR1 and CDR2 are MDHEN and SYDVKM. The CDR3 has 15 amino acids. V lost 10 bases and J 0 bases, leaving 19 bases between the germline ends. Here the CDR3 DNA reads TGTGCCAACCTGGGGGCGGGCGTCATCTCCTACGAGCAGTACTTC. It is translated as CANLGAGVISYEQYF.

This clonotype has only a few counts. This chain uses TRBV20-1 with TRBJ2-7; possible D gene TRBD1, 6 bases. Germline V gene lookup returns CDR1 DFQATT and CDR2 SNEGSKA (reference sequence). This CDR3 has 14 amino acids. The germline V and J ends were trimmed by 0 bases and 2 bases, with 11 bases remaining between them. The CDR3 nucleotides are TGCAGTGCTAGAGATATAGCAGGGGCCTACGAGCAGTACTTC. Translation gives CSARDIAGAYEQYF.

This chain uses TRBV6-2 or TRBV6-3 with TRBJ2-1; TRBD2 is a possible D gene (6 bases). V lost 3 bases to trimming and J lost 6 bases, with 12 bases between them. CDR3 length: 14 amino acids. Per the germline V gene, CDR1 is MNHEY and CDR2 is SVGEGT. This CDR3 reads CASSYVGGSNEQFF. The CDR3 region has the DNA TGTGCCAGCAGTTATGTAGGAGGGTCCAATGAGCAGTTCTTC.

The chain has TRBV5-5 and TRBJ1-4; no definite D call. The germline CDR1 and CDR2 sequences are SGHKS and YYEKEE (reference sequence). The V and J ends lost 0 bases and 8 bases respectively, with 11 bases between them. This CDR3 spans 14 amino acids. In DNA, the CDR3 is TGTGCCAGCAGCTTGGCGCTTCACGGGGAAAAACTGTTTTTT. As protein: CASSLALHGEKLFF.

The chain recombines TRBV14 with TRBJ2-4; 7 nucleotides agree with TRBD1. Germline CDR1 SGHDN, CDR2 FVKESK. V lost 5 bases, J lost 0 bases, and 7 bases stayed unmatched. This CDR3 is built from 16 residues. CDR3 DNA sequence: TGTGCCAGCAGCTACGGGACAGCCGTAGCCAAAAACATTCAGTACTTC. Its protein is CASSYGTAVAKNIQYF.

The rearrangement links TRBV7-8 to TRBJ2-3, with a tentative D call TRBD1 (6 bases). Germline-derived CDR1 and CDR2 are SGHVS and FQNEAQ. The CDR3 is 14 amino acids. V lost 5 bases, J lost 2 bases, and 11 bases lay in between. The CDR3 protein is CASSQGQNTDTQYF. The CDR3 DNA reads TGTGCCAGCAGCCAAGGACAGAACACAGATACGCAGTATTTT.

The chain couples TRBV5-1 to TRBJ2-3; D ambiguous. Germline V gene sequence: CDR1 SGHRS, CDR2 YFSETQ. V was cut by 4 bases and J by 6 bases, with 12 bases left in between. The CDR3 contains 13 residues. The CDR3, as DNA: TGCGCCAGCAGCCGGGCCTCCAGGGATACGCAGTATTTT. Its protein product is CASSRASRDTQYF.

This clonotype has a handful of counts. The genes are TRBV28 and TRBJ1-5, with D unclear. This CDR3 spans 15 amino acids. V was clipped by 5 bases and J by 9 bases, with 20 bases between them. Germline V gene lookup returns CDR1 MDHEN and CDR2 SYDVKM. The CDR3 DNA is TGTGCCAGCAGTGTTCCTGGTACCACCCTGGGGCCCCAGCATTTT. Amino acids: CASSVPGTTLGPQHF.

This chain joins TRBV20-1 and TRBJ2-4; TRBD2 aligns across 14 bases. The CDR3 is made up of 17 amino acids. J lost 13 bases, V lost 0 bases, and 14 bases had no gene match. The germline CDR1 and CDR2 sequences are DFQATT and SNEGSKA (reference sequence). The CDR3 region has the DNA TGCAGTGCTAGAGACCGAGTCCTGACTAGCGGGGGGGGTGAGCAGTACTTC. Translation gives CSARDRVLTSGGGEQYF.

Concerning this clonotype itself: A single base separates this from a much larger clone, so it may be a read error. This chain joins TRBV24-1 and TRBJ2-6, with unresolved D. Germline-derived CDR1 and CDR2 are KGHDR and SFDVKD. The CDR3 totals 15 residues. The V gene lost 3 bases and the J gene lost 0 bases, with 5 bases spanning the gap. The CDR3: CATSDVSSGANVLTF. The DNA for the CDR3 is TGTGCCACCAGTGATGTGAGCTCTGGGGCCAACGTCCTGACTTTC.

This clonotype was observed at least ten times. CDR3 loop: CASSPEGRSSYNEQFF. Written as DNA, the CDR3 is TGCGCCAGCAGCCCCGAAGGACGGAGCTCCTACAATGAGCAGTTCTTC. The chain is built from TRBV5-1 and TRBJ2-1; D remains unclear. V lost 4 bases to trimming and J lost 0 bases, with 14 bases between them. The CDR3 is 16 amino acids. Germline assignment: CDR1 SGHRS and CDR2 YFSETQ. The whole variable domain, remainder taken from reference TRBV5-1 and TRBJ2-1, is KAGVTQTPRYLIKTRGQQVTLSCSPISGHRSVSWYQQTPGQGLQFLFEYFSETQRNKGNFPGRFSGRQFSNSRSEMNVSTLELGDSALYLCASSPEGRSSYNEQFFGPGTRLTVL.

This clonotype was observed many times. V usage is TRBV20-1 and J usage is TRBJ2-3; 12 nucleotides agree with TRBD2. Germline loops: CDR1 DFQATT, CDR2 SNEGSKA (reference sequence). With 6 bases clipped from V and 5 bases from J, the junction kept 9 bases outside the gene matches. This CDR3 is 15 amino acids long. CDR3 DNA sequence: TGCAGTGCCGGTATTAGACTAGCGGGAGAAGATACGCAGTATTTT. This gives the protein CSAGIRLAGEDTQYF.

V gene TRBV12-3 or TRBV12-4 combines with J gene TRBJ2-3; no firm D call. The CDR3 consists of 17 residues. The ends were cut back, 2 bases at V and 0 bases at J, with 15 bases in the middle. CDR3 DNA sequence: TGTGCCAGCAGTTTATATATGGCGGTGGGGAGCACAGATACGCAGTATTTT. Translated: CASSLYMAVGSTDTQYF.

This clonotype was observed at least ten times. V is TRBV10-2 and J is TRBJ2-3; tentative D call: TRBD2 (5 bases). Germline V gene lookup returns CDR1 WSHSY and CDR2 SAAADI. CDR3 length equals 16 residues. Trimming removed 0 bases from V and 4 bases from J, with 14 bases in between. CDR3 residues: CASSESWASRPDTQYF. CDR3 DNA: TGCGCCAGCAGTGAGTCGTGGGCTAGCAGACCAGATACGCAGTATTTT.

The rearrangement joins TRBV20-1 to TRBJ2-3; the D gene is possibly TRBD2 (5 bases). This CDR3 spans 14 amino acids. V shed 5 bases and J shed 5 bases, with 17 bases lying between them. Germline CDR1 reads DFQATT; CDR2 reads SNEGSKA (reference sequence). The DNA for the CDR3 is TGCAGTGCTCTCGGGGTATCCCTGATAGATACGCAGTATTTT. This codes for CSALGVSLIDTQYF.

This clonotype has a single count. A single base separates this from a much larger clone, so it may be a read error. The gene calls are TRBV6-2 or TRBV6-3 and TRBJ2-7; either TRBD1 or TRBD2 may supply D (7 bases each). The J call may be wrong; the DNA end is better matched by TRBJ2-5. CDR3 length: 15 amino acids. Germline V gives CDR1 MNHEY, CDR2 SVGEGT. CDR3 amino acids: CASNTIERDRQTQYF. DNA of the CDR3: TGTGCCAGCAATACCATCGAGCGGGACAGACAGACCCAGTACTTC.

J is TRBJ1-5 and V is TRBV2, with TRBD1 identical over 8 bases. Germline CDR1 and CDR2: SNHLY and FYNNEI. Losses at the gene ends were 3 bases for V and 3 bases for J; bases not matched to a gene: 4. The CDR3 sequence is 15 residues long. This CDR3 reads CASSDRQGSNQPQHF. The CDR3 bases are TGTGCCAGCAGTGATAGACAGGGGTCCAATCAGCCCCAGCATTTT.

The table lists this clonotype with a few counts. The gene calls are TRBV7-9 and TRBJ2-5; 9 positions match TRBD1. The CDR3 is made up of 15 amino acids. The junction had 8 bases not matched to a gene; V was cut back by 5 bases and J by 4 bases. The germline CDR1 and CDR2 sequences are SEHNR and FQNEAQ (reference sequence). CDR3 loop: CASSPRQGDGETQYF. The CDR3 DNA sequence: TGTGCCAGCAGCCCCAGACAGGGGGACGGAGAGACCCAGTACTTC.

The J gene is TRBJ2-2, the V gene TRBV20-1; 8 positions agree with TRBD1. V shed 0 bases, J shed 5 bases, and the junction held 8 bases outside the gene matches. Looked up from germline, CDR1 is DFQATT and CDR2 is SNEGSKA (reference sequence). The CDR3 has 16 amino acids. This CDR3 reads CSARDTRGRETGELFF. The CDR3 nucleotides read TGCAGTGCTAGAGATACCAGGGGGCGCGAGACCGGGGAGCTGTTTTTT.

This chain links TRBV9 with TRBJ2-7, with 13 bases that match TRBD2. V was clipped by 4 bases and J by 5 bases; unmatched bases: 3. There are 14 residues in the CDR3. Per the germline V gene, CDR1 is SGDLS and CDR2 is YYNGEE. The CDR3 protein is CASSRLAGGNEQYF. The CDR3 DNA sequence: TGTGCCAGCAGCCGACTAGCGGGGGGCAACGAGCAGTACTTC.